A single sample gave rise to the 27 T cell receptor beta chains below, sequenced in a study of blood T cells in healthy people across ages. The use of a sample-barcoded 5' primer and a J-beta primer mix characterized a second PCR of roughly 6 to 11 cycles. TCRdb re-called the 5' RACE reads through MiXCR, storing one row per CDR3 protein. The table has 650,000 to 800,000 distinct CDR3 sequences, approximately 52% seen once. Sequencing input: blood. The receptors come from a woman older than 75 in good health.

To note about this clonotype: A much bigger clone sits one base away, suggesting this may be a read error. This chain connects TRBV2 to TRBJ2-1; perhaps TRBD1 as D (6 bases). The CDR3 loop spans 15 amino acids. CDR1 and CDR2 (germline): SNHLY, FYNNEI. CDR3 DNA: TGTGCCGGCAGTGAGGGGGAGTTAGCCTACAATGAGCAGTTCTTC. It translates to CAGSEGELAYNEQFF.

The CDR3, as DNA: TGCAGTGCTAGTAGCGGGCGGGAGGAGACCCAGTACTTC. Translated: CSASSGREETQYF. The chain uses TRBV20-1 and TRBJ2-5; TRBD2 aligns across 7 bases. The length of the CDR3 is 13 residues. V was pared by 3 bases and J by 5 bases, with 6 bases of the junction left unmatched. Germline CDR1 and CDR2: DFQATT and SNEGSKA (reference sequence).

This clonotype was recorded at least ten times. The chain links TRBV20-1 to TRBJ2-1, with D maybe TRBD2 (6 bases). CDR1 and CDR2 (germline): DFQATT, SNEGSKA (reference sequence). This CDR3 is built from 15 residues. V lost 0 bases and J lost 2, with 11 bases in between. The CDR3 reads CSARDRRGPYNEQFF. DNA for the CDR3: TGCAGTGCTAGAGATCGGAGGGGACCCTACAATGAGCAGTTCTTC.

This rearrangement joins TRBV7-2 to TRBJ2-1, with 7 bases lining up with TRBD1. The length of the CDR3 is 16 residues. After removal of 8 bases from V and 4 bases from J, the junction contained 14 bases not matched to a gene. CDR1 SGHTA and CDR2 FQGNSA come from the germline V gene. CDR3 nucleotide sequence: TGTGCCAGCGGCGTATGGGGACAGCAAAGTTACAATGAGCAGTTCTTC. It specifies CASGVWGQQSYNEQFF. Full variable domain (outside the CDR3, taken from reference TRBV7-2 and TRBJ2-1): GAGVSQSPSNKVTEKGKDVELRCDPISGHTALYWYRQSLGQGLEFLIYFQGNSAPDKSGLPSDRFSAERTGGSVSTLTIQRTQQEDSAVYLCASGVWGQQSYNEQFFGPGTRLTVL.

This clonotype was seen many times. The chain is built from TRBV6-6 and TRBJ2-7; D tentatively reads TRBD1 or TRBD2 (7 bases each). V lost 0 bases, J lost 0 bases, and 15 bases lay in between. Germline V gives CDR1 MNHNY, CDR2 SVGAGI (reference sequence). The CDR3 totals 17 residues. The CDR3 nucleotides are TGTGCCAGCAGTTACTCGAAGACAGGGAGGGTCTCCTACGAGCAGTACTTC. Its protein is CASSYSKTGRVSYEQYF.

This clonotype was seen a few times. The J gene is TRBJ2-3, the V gene TRBV3-1; D is uncertain. The CDR3 runs to 13 residues. Germline V gene sequence: CDR1 LGHDT, CDR2 YNNKEL (reference sequence). V was clipped by 1 base and J by 4 bases, with 6 bases between them. CDR3 loop: CASSQAMADTQYF. As DNA, the CDR3 is TGTGCCAGCAGCCAAGCTATGGCAGATACGCAGTATTTT.

The rearrangement links TRBV4-2 to TRBJ2-5, with 13 bases identical to TRBD2. Germline V lookup: CDR1 LGHNA, CDR2 YNFKEQ. Germline trimming cut 0 bases from V and 11 bases from J; bases unmatched to any gene: 18. The CDR3 length is 19 residues. CDR3 sequence reads: CASSQDLLAGGGRWNEQYF. In DNA form, the CDR3 reads TGTGCCAGCAGCCAAGATCTACTAGCGGGAGGGGGTAGATGGAATGAGCAGTACTTC.

This clonotype was counted at least ten times. The V gene is TRBV24-1, the J gene TRBJ2-1, with 8 bases that match TRBD2. There are 16 residues in the CDR3. Unmatched junction bases numbered 10, after V lost 5 bases and J lost 5 bases. Germline V gene sequence: CDR1 KGHDR, CDR2 SFDVKD. The CDR3 here is CATSGLERGINNEQFF. CDR3 coding DNA: TGTGCCACCAGTGGCCTCGAGCGGGGGATTAACAATGAGCAGTTCTTC.

The V call is TRBV7-2, the J call TRBJ1-1, with D possibly matching TRBD1 (6 bases). V was pared by 6 bases and J by 6 bases, with 20 bases between. The CDR3 runs 15 residues. Germline loops: CDR1 SGHTA, CDR2 FQGNSA. The CDR3 loop reads CASRTSGGFSSEAFF. The CDR3 DNA follows: TGTGCCAGCAGGACCTCCGGGGGCTTCAGTTCTGAAGCTTTCTTT.

The J gene is TRBJ1-1, the V gene TRBV27, with no clear D. Trimming took off 5 bases at V and 1 base at J, with 17 bases between the two ends. This CDR3 has 16 amino acids. Per germline, CDR1 MNHEY and CDR2 SMNVEV (reference sequence). The chain's CDR3 is CASSLERWSGNTEAFF. The CDR3 DNA reads as TGTGCCAGCAGTCTAGAGAGGTGGTCGGGGAACACTGAAGCTTTCTTT.

Only a few counts were recorded for this clonotype. The V and J genes are TRBV6-5 and TRBJ2-1; TRBD1 matches 11 bases. Trimming removed 2 bases from V and 4 bases from J; junction bases left unmatched: 1. The CDR3 runs to 15 residues. Per germline, CDR1 MNHEY and CDR2 SVGAGI. The DNA of the CDR3 is TGTGCCAGCAGTTACGGGACAGGGGGATACAATGAGCAGTTCTTC. Encoded protein: CASSYGTGGYNEQFF.

The table lists this clonotype with many counts. The chain carries TRBV6-4 and TRBJ2-5; D gene ambiguous. Germline CDR1 and CDR2: MRHNA and SNTAGT. The CDR3 spans 13 residues. The V and J ends lost 4 bases and 3 bases respectively, with 9 bases between them. The CDR3, as DNA: TGTGCCAGCAGTGTAACAGCAGAAGAGACCCAGTACTTC. Amino acids: CASSVTAEETQYF.

As to this clonotype: Just one base apart from a much larger clone, this may be a read error. The chain is built from TRBV6-6 and TRBJ2-1; D gene uncertain. The CDR3 is 11 residues long. Germline CDR1 reads MNHNY; CDR2 reads SVGAGI (reference sequence). For the CDR3, the DNA is TGTGCCAGCAGGTCCAACAATGGGCAGTTCTTC. It yields the protein CASRSNNGQFF.

The gene calls are TRBV6-6 and TRBJ1-5; 8 bases align to TRBD1. CDR1 is MNHNY, CDR2 SVGAGI, per germline (reference sequence). The CDR3 extends over 16 amino acids. After removal of 6 bases from V and 0 bases from J, the junction contained 7 bases not matched to a gene. The CDR3 spells CASSQQGGISNQPQHF. The CDR3 DNA sequence: TGTGCCAGCAGCCAACAGGGGGGAATTAGCAATCAGCCCCAGCATTTT.

The chain is built from TRBV5-1 and TRBJ1-1; tentative D call: TRBD1 (6 bases). The germline V gene has CDR1 SGHRS and CDR2 YFSETQ. This CDR3 comprises 14 residues. Trimming cost V 7 bases and J 0 bases, with 13 bases left between them. CDR3 loop: CASRGGPMNTEAFF. The CDR3, as DNA: TGCGCCAGCCGGGGGGGGCCGATGAACACTGAAGCTTTCTTT.

The gene calls are TRBV2 and TRBJ1-6, with a weak D call TRBD1 (6 bases). There are 15 residues in the CDR3. V was trimmed by 6 bases and J by 3 bases, leaving 12 bases between them. Germline V gene sequence: CDR1 SNHLY, CDR2 FYNNEI. The CDR3 here is CASRGGLNYNSPLHF. DNA for the CDR3: TGTGCCAGCAGAGGGGGGCTCAACTATAATTCACCCCTCCACTTT.

The chain employs TRBV20-1 and TRBJ2-1; 11 positions agree with TRBD2. The DNA end favors TRBJ2-7, so the J call may be wrong. CDR1 and CDR2 from the germline V gene are DFQATT and SNEGSKA (reference sequence). The CDR3 is 15 residues long. In nucleotides, the CDR3 is TGCAGTGCTAGAGTAGGACTAGCGGGTTACAATGAGCAGTACTTC. Amino acid sequence: CSARVGLAGYNEQYF.

The rearrangement joins TRBV15 to TRBJ1-4; D remains unclear. The V gene's germline CDR1 is LNHNV and CDR2 YYDKDF (reference sequence). This CDR3 has 15 amino acids. V dropped 0 bases and J dropped 6 bases, with 11 bases sitting between them. The CDR3 region has the DNA TGTGCCACCAGCAGAGACACCGGCGGAGATGAAAAACTGTTTTTT. It yields the protein CATSRDTGGDEKLFF.

Details on this clonotype: This may arise from a read error, as a much more abundant clone is one base away. This chain uses TRBV9 with TRBJ2-1, with unresolved D. The CDR3 runs 15 residues. Germline V CDR1 and CDR2: SGDLS, YYNGEE. V lost 0 bases, J lost 6 bases, and 13 bases lay in between. Here the CDR3 reads CASSVELGCPNEQFF. For the CDR3, the DNA is TGTGCCAGCAGCGTAGAATTAGGCTGTCCCAATGAGCAGTTCTTC.

The chain recombines TRBV6-5 with TRBJ1-2; D unresolved. With 0 bases removed from V and 2 bases from J, the gap between germline ends came to 7 bases. CDR3 length: 14 residues. Germline V gives CDR1 MNHEY, CDR2 SVGAGI. CDR3 in DNA: TGTGCCAGCAGTTACTCGGTTCAGAACTATGGCTACACCTTC. Translation: CASSYSVQNYGYTF.

The chain carries TRBV12-3 or TRBV12-4 and TRBJ1-2, with 9 bases identical to TRBD1. CDR3 size: 15 residues. Unmatched junction bases numbered 6, after V lost 5 bases and J lost 2 bases. As DNA, the CDR3 is TGTGCCAGCAGTCCGGGACAGGGACCAAACTATGGCTACACCTTC. Translating gives CASSPGQGPNYGYTF.

CDR3 residues: CSARPSGVLPYEQYF. Here the CDR3 DNA reads TGCAGTGCGCGTCCTAGCGGGGTACTACCCTACGAGCAGTACTTC. The rearrangement joins TRBV20-1 to TRBJ2-7; 9 nucleotides line up with TRBD2. The CDR3 extends over 15 amino acids. J lost 2 bases, V lost 6 bases, and 11 bases had no gene match. From germline, CDR1 is DFQATT and CDR2 SNEGSKA (reference sequence).

CDR3 nucleotide sequence: TGTGCCAGCAGCTTAACGGTTGACGGGGAGCTGTTTTTT. It encodes CASSLTVDGELFF. The V gene is TRBV7-3, the J gene TRBJ2-2; D not resolved. The germline V and J ends were trimmed by 0 bases and 7 bases, with 6 bases remaining between them. The CDR3 has 13 amino acids. CDR1 and CDR2 from the germline V gene are SGHTA and FQGTGA. Looking up the rest from reference TRBV7-3 and TRBJ2-2 gives the full variable domain: GAGVSQTPSNKVTEKGKYVELRCDPISGHTALYWYRQSLGQGPEFLIYFQGTGAADDSGLPNDRFFAVRPEGSVSTLKIQRTERGDSAVYLCASSLTVDGELFFGEGSRLTVL.

The chain links TRBV7-9 to TRBJ1-2; D is unresolved. The V gene lost 1 base and the J gene lost 0 bases, with 9 bases spanning the gap. This CDR3 has 15 residues. Germline V gene data show CDR1 as SEHNR and CDR2 as FQNEAQ (reference sequence). The CDR3 DNA reads as TGTGCCAGCAGCTTAGTGGAGGGCCCTAACTATGGCTACACCTTC. Translated, it gives CASSLVEGPNYGYTF. Variable domain in full (rest from reference TRBV7-9 and TRBJ1-2): DTGVSQNPRHKITKRGQNVTFRCDPISEHNRLYWYRQTLGQGPEFLTYFQNEAQLEKSRLLSDRFSAERPKGSFSTLEIQRTEQGDSAMYLCASSLVEGPNYGYTFGSGTRLTVV.

This clonotype was recorded at least ten times. DNA of the CDR3: TGTGCCAGCAGTGAATTTCGAGGCTTTGGGGCCAACGTCCTGACTTTC. Its protein product is CASSEFRGFGANVLTF. V is TRBV25-1 and J is TRBJ2-6; D not certain. CDR1 is MGHDK and CDR2 is SYGVNS in the germline V gene. Trimming left V 1 base short and J 3 bases short, with 10 bases between. The CDR3 spans 16 residues. Full variable domain (outside the CDR3, taken from reference TRBV25-1 and TRBJ2-6): EADIYQTPRYLVIGTGKKITLECSQTMGHDKMYWYQQDPGMELHLIHYSYGVNSTEKGDLSSESTVSRIRTEHFPLTLESARPSHTSQYLCASSEFRGFGANVLTFGAGSRLTVL.

The chain joins TRBV2 to TRBJ1-6, with TRBD1 matching 7 bases. Looked up from germline, CDR1 is SNHLY and CDR2 is FYNNEI. CDR3 length: 15 amino acids. The trim removed 8 bases at V and 0 bases at J, leaving 4 bases unmatched. The CDR3, as DNA: TGTGCCAGCGCAGGGGGAAGCTCCTATAATTCACCCCTCCACTTT. The encoded protein is CASAGGSSYNSPLHF.

V gene TRBV29-1 combines with J gene TRBJ2-7; possibly TRBD2 for D (7 bases). Germline loops: CDR1 SQVTM, CDR2 ANQGSEA. V was clipped by 5 bases and J by 0 bases, with 17 bases between them. The CDR3 contains 15 residues. The CDR3 nucleotides are TGCAGCGTTAAGGGGGGGGAGGTAACCTCCTACGAGCAGTACTTC. Its protein product is CSVKGGEVTSYEQYF.